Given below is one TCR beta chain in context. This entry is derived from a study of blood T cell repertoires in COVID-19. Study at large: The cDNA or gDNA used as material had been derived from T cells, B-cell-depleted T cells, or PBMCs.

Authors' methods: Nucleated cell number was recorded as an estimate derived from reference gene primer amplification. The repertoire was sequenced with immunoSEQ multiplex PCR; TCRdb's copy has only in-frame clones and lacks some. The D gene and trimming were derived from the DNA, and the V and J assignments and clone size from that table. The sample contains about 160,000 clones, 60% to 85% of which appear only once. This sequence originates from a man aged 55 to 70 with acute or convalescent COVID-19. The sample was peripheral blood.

Here the CDR3 DNA reads TGCGCCAGCAGCCAAGATCCGGGGACAGGGTGGACTGGAAACACCATATATTTT. Translation: CASSQDPGTGWTGNTIYF. This rearrangement joins TRBV4-1 to TRBJ1-3, with 9 bases that match TRBD1. Germline trimming cut 0 bases from V and 2 bases from J; bases unmatched to any gene: 8. CDR1 is MGHRA and CDR2 is YSYEKL in the germline V gene. CDR3 length equals 18 residues.